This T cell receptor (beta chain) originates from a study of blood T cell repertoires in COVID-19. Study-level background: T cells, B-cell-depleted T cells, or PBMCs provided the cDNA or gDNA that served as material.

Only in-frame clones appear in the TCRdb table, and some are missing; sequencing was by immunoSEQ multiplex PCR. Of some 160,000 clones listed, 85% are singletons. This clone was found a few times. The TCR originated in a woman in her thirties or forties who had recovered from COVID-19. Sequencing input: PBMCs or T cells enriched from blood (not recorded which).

For the CDR3, the DNA is TGTGCCAGCAGCCCACGAGACAGCTACAATGAGCAGTTCTTC. Protein sequence: CASSPRDSYNEQFF. J is TRBJ2-1 and V is TRBV3-1 (or the pseudogene TRBV3-2); tentatively, D is TRBD1 (5 bases). The V gene lost 4 bases and the J gene lost 3 bases, with 10 bases spanning the gap. The CDR3 runs 14 residues. Germline V gives CDR1 LGHDT, CDR2 YNNKEL (reference sequence).